Listed here are 31 T cell receptor beta chains from one sample, sequenced in a study of blood T cell repertoires in COVID-19. Libraries were prepared by immunoSEQ multiplex PCR; TCRdb keeps only in-frame clonotypes and omits some of them. The sample holds 130,000 to 150,000 clones, about four fifths seen once. The sample was peripheral blood. Receptors were obtained from a woman over 75 in a cohort sampled during active or convalescent COVID-19.

The gene calls are TRBV5-1 and TRBJ1-2; D is possibly TRBD1 (5 bases). Germline assignment: CDR1 SGHRS and CDR2 YFSETQ. Between the trimmed V and J ends, which lost 2 bases and 3 bases, there was a span of 11 bases. This CDR3 is built from 14 residues. CDR3 residues: CASSFETVDYGYTF. DNA of the CDR3: TGCGCCAGCAGCTTTGAGACAGTGGACTATGGCTACACCTTC.

This clone showed up just once. V is TRBV6-1 and J is TRBJ2-1; weak D call: TRBD2 (6 bases). The CDR3 extends over 16 amino acids. The V gene lost 2 bases and the J gene lost 5 bases, with 16 bases spanning the gap. In germline, CDR1 is MNHNS, CDR2 SASEGT. CDR3 nucleotides: TGTGCCAGCAGTGAATTTGTGAGGCTAGCGAACAATGAGCAGTTCTTC. Its protein is CASSEFVRLANNEQFF.

This clone has more than one count but fewer than ten. The V and J genes are TRBV7-2 and TRBJ2-1; TRBD2 agrees at 11 bases. Germline assignment: CDR1 SGHTA and CDR2 FQGNSA. CDR3 size: 15 residues. The ends lost 3 bases at V and 3 bases at J; junction bases unmatched: 1. This CDR3 is CASSFSGGDYNEQFF. DNA for the CDR3: TGTGCCAGCAGCTTTAGCGGGGGGGACTACAATGAGCAGTTCTTC.

In its sample, this clone was seen many times. The chain has TRBV29-1 and TRBJ1-4; D is perhaps TRBD1 (6 bases). V shed 5 bases and J shed 8 bases, with 18 bases lying between them. Germline assignment: CDR1 SQVTM and CDR2 ANQGSEA. CDR3 length equals 14 residues. This CDR3 is CSVSRDTSGEKLFF. CDR3 DNA sequence: TGCAGCGTTTCCCGGGACACGTCCGGAGAAAAACTGTTTTTT.

The genes are TRBV6-5 and TRBJ2-2; no clear D gene. V dropped 0 bases and J dropped 5 bases, with 10 bases sitting between them. Germline CDR1 is MNHEY and CDR2 is SVGAGI. There are 15 residues in the CDR3. CDR3 amino acids: CASSYSIGRTGELFF. The CDR3 nucleotides are TGTGCCAGCAGTTACTCGATCGGTCGAACCGGGGAGCTGTTTTTT.

The rearrangement uses TRBV28 and TRBJ2-5, with D maybe TRBD2 (6 bases). The length of the CDR3 is 14 residues. V was clipped by 4 bases and J by 5 bases, with 14 bases between them. Looked up from germline, CDR1 is MDHEN and CDR2 is SYDVKM. In DNA, the CDR3 is TGTGCCAGCAGTTGGTCCCGGGACTTTGAGACCCAGTACTTC. It codes for CASSWSRDFETQYF.

The V and J genes are TRBV29-1 and TRBJ1-1, with no clear D. V was shortened by 6 bases and J by 3 bases, with 11 bases between the two germline ends. Germline values: CDR1 SQVTM, CDR2 ANQGSEA. The CDR3 is 12 residues long. The CDR3, as DNA: TGCAGCGTCTCCCCCACAGACACTGAAGCTTTCTTT. Translating it yields CSVSPTDTEAFF. The entire variable domain, with the rest obtained from reference TRBV29-1 and TRBJ1-1, is as follows: SAVISQKPSRDICQRGTSLTIQCQVDSQVTMMFWYRQQPGQSLTLIATANQGSEATYESGFVIDKFPISRPNLTFSTLTVSNMSPEDSSIYLCSVSPTDTEAFFGQGTRLTVV.

The chain employs TRBV6-2 or TRBV6-3 and TRBJ1-2; D is unclear. Germline V gives CDR1 MNHEY, CDR2 SVGEGT. Trimming pared 6 bases from V and 3 bases from J, leaving 11 bases between. The CDR3 has 13 residues. The CDR3 DNA is TGTGCCAGCAGCGTCCGGAGTGACTATGGCTACACCTTC. Translating gives CASSVRSDYGYTF.

The chain recombines TRBV18 with TRBJ1-3, with 9 bases lining up with TRBD1. J lost 6 bases, V lost 8 bases, and 5 bases had no gene match. CDR1 is KGHSH and CDR2 is LQKENI in the germline V gene. CDR3 size: 13 residues. CDR3 sequence (DNA): TGTGCCAGCAGACAGGGGGAGGAAAACACCATATATTTT. This codes for CASRQGEENTIYF.

The DNA of the CDR3 is TGTGCCAGCAGTTTCGAAAAGAGCCAAGCGCTTTTGGGGGCGGACACCGGGGAGCTGTTTTTT. This gives the protein CASSFEKSQALLGADTGELFF. This sequence joins TRBV27 and TRBJ2-2; D is perhaps TRBD1 (6 bases). This CDR3 contains 21 residues. In germline, CDR1 is MNHEY, CDR2 SMNVEV (reference sequence). The V end lost 3 bases, the J end lost 3 bases, and 29 bases lay between the germline ends.

J is TRBJ1-1 and V is TRBV29-1; D may be TRBD1 (5 bases). V was clipped by 2 bases and J by 1 base, with 8 bases between them. CDR1 is SQVTM, CDR2 ANQGSEA, per germline. This CDR3 has 13 amino acids. The CDR3 spells CSVEPRANTEAFF. CDR3 nucleotide sequence: TGCAGCGTTGAACCCAGGGCGAACACTGAAGCTTTCTTT.

V is TRBV27 and J is TRBJ2-1; 7 nucleotides align to TRBD1. The CDR3 has 18 residues. V lost 6 bases, J lost 2 bases, and 16 bases stayed unmatched. CDR1 and CDR2 from the germline V gene are MNHEY and SMNVEV (reference sequence). Here the CDR3 DNA reads TGTGCCAGCAGCCACAGGGGAGACCCCTTATTGGCCTACAATGAGCAGTTCTTC. Translated: CASSHRGDPLLAYNEQFF.

CDR3 loop: CASSSTSWSTQYF. In DNA form, the CDR3 reads TGTGCCAGCAGCTCAACCTCTTGGAGTACGCAGTATTTT. The rearrangement links TRBV7-3 to TRBJ2-3; no clear D. The CDR3 totals 13 residues. V lost 4 bases, J lost 8 bases, and 13 bases lay in between. Germline CDR1 SGHTA, CDR2 FQGTGA.

This rearrangement joins TRBV7-2 to TRBJ2-5, with D perhaps matching TRBD1 (6 bases). The germline gives CDR1 SGHTA, CDR2 FQGNSA. V shed 5 bases and J shed 2 bases, with 12 bases lying between them. The CDR3 is 14 amino acids. DNA of the CDR3: TGTGCCAGCAGCCCGAGGGGGTTTCAAGAGACCCAGTACTTC. It is translated as CASSPRGFQETQYF.

The J gene is TRBJ2-3, the V gene TRBV5-1; 8 nucleotides agree with TRBD2. Germline CDR1 reads SGHRS; CDR2 reads YFSETQ. The CDR3 length is 16 residues. V trimming: 1 base; J trimming: 3 bases; junction bases outside the gene matches: 7. CDR3 coding DNA: TGCGCCAGCAGCTTGCCCGGGGGGGCATGGACAGATACGCAGTATTTT. Amino acids: CASSLPGGAWTDTQYF.

This clone was observed a handful of times. The chain links TRBV4-2 to TRBJ2-7, with 8 bases aligning to TRBD2. With V trimmed by 0 bases and J by 7 bases, 8 bases remained unmatched. From germline, CDR1 is LGHNA and CDR2 YNFKEQ. CDR3 length: 15 amino acids. As DNA, the CDR3 is TGTGCCAGCAGCCAAGATCTCGCTAGCGGGCCTGAGCAGTACTTC. It is translated as CASSQDLASGPEQYF.

Only a few counts were recorded for this clone. The chain employs TRBV6-1 and TRBJ1-5; 8 bases match TRBD1. Unmatched junction bases numbered 10, after V lost 3 bases and J lost 0 bases. Germline CDR1 reads MNHNS; CDR2 reads SASEGT. The CDR3 loop spans 18 amino acids. The CDR3 bases are TGTGCCAGCAGTGAGGGGACAGGCCCCCTTTATAGCAATCAGCCCCAGCATTTT. Translating it yields CASSEGTGPLYSNQPQHF.

This clone was detected only once. This chain uses TRBV28 with TRBJ2-1; TRBD2 aligns across 9 bases. The ends lost 4 bases at V and 4 bases at J; junction bases unmatched: 8. CDR1 is MDHEN and CDR2 is SYDVKM in the germline V gene. There are 16 residues in the CDR3. The CDR3 loop is CASSSQAGGQYNEQFF. CDR3 DNA sequence: TGTGCCAGCAGTTCACAGGCGGGGGGGCAGTACAATGAGCAGTTCTTC.

This clone was detected only a few times. The V call is TRBV6-5, the J call TRBJ1-6; 9 nucleotides line up with TRBD1. CDR3 size: 15 residues. J was trimmed by 6 bases and V by 5 bases; bases with no gene match: 5. The germline CDR1 and CDR2 sequences are MNHEY and SVGAGI. The CDR3 loop reads CASSRTGQGNSPLHF. The CDR3 coding sequence is TGTGCCAGCAGTCGTACGGGACAGGGTAATTCACCCCTCCACTTT.

The chain has TRBV11-3 and TRBJ2-1; TRBD2 is a possible D gene (5 bases). The CDR3 sequence is 13 residues long. CDR1 SGHNT and CDR2 YENEEA come from the germline V gene. Trimming left V 2 bases short and J 8 bases short, with 10 bases between. This chain's CDR3 is CASSLRAGHEQFF. CDR3 in DNA: TGTGCCAGCAGCTTACGTGCGGGCCATGAGCAGTTCTTC.

This chain joins TRBV23-1 and TRBJ2-5; 7 nucleotides line up with TRBD1. TRBV23-1 carries the ORF label, with uncertain function. With 0 bases clipped from V and 2 bases from J, the junction kept 3 bases outside the gene matches. This CDR3 has 15 amino acids. The DNA of the CDR3 is TGCGCCAGCAGTCAATCTCGGGGACAGCAAGAGACCCAGTACTTC. Translation: CASSQSRGQQETQYF.

The V call is TRBV7-9, the J call TRBJ2-5; D is perhaps TRBD1 (5 bases). With 1 base removed from V and 5 bases from J, the gap between germline ends came to 8 bases. The CDR3 covers 13 residues. Germline V gives CDR1 SEHNR, CDR2 FQNEAQ (reference sequence). The CDR3 region has the DNA TGTGCCAGCAGCTTAGGCACAGGCGAGACCCAGTACTTC. This gives the protein CASSLGTGETQYF.

This clone was observed once. CDR3 amino acids: CATSRAWDNAETQYF. The CDR3 DNA sequence: TGTGCCACCAGCAGAGCTTGGGACAACGCAGAGACCCAGTACTTC. This sequence joins TRBV15 and TRBJ2-5, with a weak D call TRBD1 (6 bases). There are 15 residues in the CDR3. Germline CDR1 reads LNHNV; CDR2 reads YYDKDF (reference sequence). V dropped 1 base and J dropped 4 bases, with 13 bases sitting between them.

The gene calls are TRBV6-6 and TRBJ1-4, with TRBD1 matching over 9 bases. V was clipped by 7 bases and J by 7 bases; unmatched bases: 13. The CDR3 has 16 amino acids. The V gene's germline CDR1 is MNHNY and CDR2 SVGAGI (reference sequence). This CDR3 reads CASTVPMTGGVEKLFF. The CDR3 nucleotides read TGTGCCAGCACCGTCCCGATGACAGGGGGAGTTGAAAAACTGTTTTTT.

CDR3 protein: CASSDPTLGGRSPLHF. The DNA for the CDR3 is TGTGCCAGCAGTGACCCTACCCTCGGGGGGCGATCACCCCTCCACTTT. This chain uses TRBV6-4 with TRBJ1-6, with D possibly being TRBD1 (6 bases). The germline CDR1 and CDR2 sequences are MRHNA and SNTAGT. V shed 2 bases and J shed 10 bases, with 18 bases lying between them. This CDR3 spans 16 amino acids.

The CDR3 loop reads CASSGTGGLNTEAFF. Here the CDR3 DNA reads TGTGCCAGCAGCGGCACAGGGGGTCTGAACACTGAAGCTTTCTTT. The chain recombines TRBV7-9 with TRBJ1-1; TRBD1 aligns across 8 bases. The CDR3 covers 15 residues. J was trimmed by 0 bases and V by 5 bases; bases with no gene match: 5. CDR1 and CDR2 from the germline V gene are SEHNR and FQNEAQ (reference sequence).

The rearrangement links TRBV14 to TRBJ1-4; the D gene is possibly TRBD1 (5 bases). Per the germline V gene, CDR1 is SGHDN and CDR2 is FVKESK. Trimming left V 1 base short and J 8 bases short, with 14 bases between. CDR3 length equals 15 residues. The CDR3 bases are TGTGCCAGCAGCCAAGGGGGTAGGGACTTGGAAAAACTGTTTTTT. Translated: CASSQGGRDLEKLFF.

This clone was observed once. The gene calls are TRBV5-5 and TRBJ1-2; D uncertain. Trimming pared 4 bases from V and 3 bases from J, leaving 13 bases between. Germline values: CDR1 SGHKS, CDR2 YYEKEE (reference sequence). The CDR3 is made up of 14 amino acids. The DNA of the CDR3 is TGTGCCAGCAGCCCTCTCCCAGAGGACTATGGCTACACCTTC. Amino acid sequence: CASSPLPEDYGYTF.

This chain uses TRBV7-3 with TRBJ2-1, with D possibly matching TRBD2 (7 bases). V was shortened by 5 bases and J by 5 bases, with 16 bases between the two germline ends. The CDR3 extends over 15 amino acids. Germline V gene lookup returns CDR1 SGHTA and CDR2 FQGTGA. The CDR3 region has the DNA TGTGCCAGCAGCAGATCGGGGGGCGGTAACAATGAGCAGTTCTTC. This codes for CASSRSGGGNNEQFF. Variable domain in full (rest from reference TRBV7-3 and TRBJ2-1): GAGVSQTPSNKVTEKGKYVELRCDPISGHTALYWYRQSLGQGPEFLIYFQGTGAADDSGLPNDRFFAVRPEGSVSTLKIQRTERGDSAVYLCASSRSGGGNNEQFFGPGTRLTVL.

This chain uses TRBV7-8 with TRBJ2-7; 7 bases agree with TRBD1. The CDR3 is 13 residues long. V gave up 3 bases and J gave up 5 bases; unmatched junction bases: 4. CDR1 and CDR2 from the germline V gene are SGHVS and FQNEAQ. The CDR3 sequence is CASSLGRGNEQYF. CDR3 in DNA: TGTGCCAGCAGCTTGGGCAGGGGGAACGAGCAGTACTTC.

The chain carries TRBV2 and TRBJ1-1; weak D call: TRBD1 (5 bases). The CDR3 extends over 15 amino acids. The V gene's germline CDR1 is SNHLY and CDR2 FYNNEI. V lost 6 bases and J lost 1, with 15 bases in between. The CDR3 DNA is TGTGCCAGCAGCGAAACTGGACAAACGAACACTGAAGCTTTCTTT. As protein: CASSETGQTNTEAFF.